Following are 6 T cell receptor beta chains from one sample sequenced in a study of T cell repertoires in cytomegalovirus infection. TCRdb called the reads again in MiXCR, with one record for every CDR3 protein. Of 450,000 to 550,000 distinct CDR3 sequences detected, roughly 42% appear once; the ten largest clones hold around two fifths. These receptors are not linked to any known antigen. The sample in question was cultured PBMCs, obtained from culture after CMV antigen stimulation. The receptors come from a human donor in good health (CMV status not recorded). Some clones in this sample may be carry-over from other donors' samples.

The chain recombines TRBV14 with TRBJ2-3; D may match TRBD1 or TRBD2 (5 bases each). The germline V and J ends were trimmed by 0 bases and 6 bases, with 19 bases remaining between them. The CDR3 is 17 residues long. Germline V gene lookup returns CDR1 SGHDN and CDR2 FVKESK. The CDR3 coding sequence is TGTGCCAGCAGCCAAGAGAAGAGTCTCCTGGGGACGGATACGCAGTATTTT. It yields the protein CASSQEKSLLGTDTQYF. Together with reference TRBV14 and TRBJ2-3, the CDR3 gives the full variable domain: EAGVTQFPSHSVIEKGQTVTLRCDPISGHDNLYWYRRVMGKEIKFLLHFVKESKQDESGMPNNRFLAERTGGTYSTLKVQPAELEDSGVYFCASSQEKSLLGTDTQYFGPGTRLTVL.

Here the CDR3 DNA reads TGTGCCAGCATGCCACGGGTAGCGGGAGGCCGCGAGCAGTTCTTC. It codes for CASMPRVAGGREQFF. The chain has TRBV7-2 and TRBJ2-1; 10 bases align to TRBD2. The CDR3 length is 15 residues. V lost 7 bases, J lost 10 bases, and 13 bases stayed unmatched. CDR1 and CDR2 (germline): SGHTA, FQGNSA.

This clonotype showed up many times. The J gene is TRBJ1-1, the V gene TRBV7-8; possibly TRBD1 for D (6 bases). The length of the CDR3 is 18 residues. CDR1 is SGHVS, CDR2 FQNEAQ, per germline. Between the trimmed V and J ends, which lost 5 bases and 3 bases, there was a span of 25 bases. DNA of the CDR3: TGTGCCAGCAGCCCATTAAGCTATATACTCAGGGGAGACACTGAAGCTTTCTTT. It yields the protein CASSPLSYILRGDTEAFF. The full variable domain, completed using reference TRBV7-8 and TRBJ1-1, is GAGVSQSPRYKVAKRGQDVALRCDPISGHVSLFWYQQALGQGPEFLTYFQNEAQLDKSGLPSDRFFAERPEGSVSTLKIQRTQQEDSAVYLCASSPLSYILRGDTEAFFGQGTRLTVV.

This clonotype was found many times. The chain links TRBV28 to TRBJ2-3; 8 nucleotides align to TRBD1. The CDR3 sequence is 15 residues long. The junction had 6 bases not matched to a gene; V was cut back by 6 bases and J by 1 base. Germline V gene sequence: CDR1 MDHEN, CDR2 SYDVKM. CDR3 sequence (DNA): TGTGCCAGCAGCCCCACAGGGGGAGGCACAGATACGCAGTATTTT. Its protein is CASSPTGGGTDTQYF.

The CDR3 sequence is CASSLDRGLAGELFF. The CDR3 bases are TGTGCCAGCAGCTTAGATCGGGGACTAGCGGGAGAGCTGTTTTTT. The J gene is TRBJ2-2, the V gene TRBV7-8; 13 bases fit TRBD2. V lost 1 base and J lost 11; bases outside the gene matches: 4. This CDR3 contains 15 residues. The V gene's germline CDR1 is SGHVS and CDR2 FQNEAQ.

J is TRBJ2-7 and V is TRBV19, with D perhaps matching TRBD2 (5 bases). The germline gives CDR1 LNHDA, CDR2 SQIVND (reference sequence). The CDR3 runs 13 residues. Trimming pared 4 bases from V and 6 bases from J, leaving 13 bases between. CDR3 sequence: CASSTTLAREQYF. DNA of the CDR3: TGTGCCAGTAGTACCACTCTAGCTCGCGAGCAGTACTTC.